Listed below are T cell receptor beta chains from one sample, sequenced in a study of CD8 T cells in Susac syndrome. TCRdb ran MiXCR on the immunoSEQ multiplex PCR reads and lists one entry per CDR3 protein. This sample has hundreds of thousands of distinct CDR3 sequences, with 70% to 90% found just once. Specimen: CD8+ T cells from PBMCs. The source is a human donor with multiple sclerosis. The CDR3 runs from the conserved cysteine through the conserved F or W. Fields, in order: D gene, V gene, clone size, J gene, CDR3 protein, CDR3 DNA. A D gene is named only where the DNA matches it firmly. The listing skips clone size in some rows; elsewhere it reads once, few, many or a size class.

D gene: TRBD2; V gene: TRBV27; clone size: few; J gene: TRBJ2-7; CDR3 protein: CASSSSGGFYEQYF; CDR3 DNA: TGTGCCAGCAGTAGTAGCGGGGGTTTCTACGAGCAGTACTTC
D gene: NA; V gene: TRBV27; clone size: once; J gene: TRBJ1-2; CDR3 protein: CASSSRVATYGYTF; CDR3 DNA: TGTGCCAGCAGCAGCAGGGTAGCTACCTATGGCTACACCTTC
D gene: NA; V gene: TRBV25-1; clone size: NA; J gene: TRBJ2-5; CDR3 protein: CASSEGLGRDF; CDR3 DNA: TGTGCCAGCAGTGAAGGACTCGGGCGGGACTTC
D gene: TRBD1; V gene: TRBV19; clone size: NA; J gene: TRBJ1-5; CDR3 protein: CASSVGTGVNQPQHF; CDR3 DNA: TGTGCCAGTAGTGTTGGGACAGGGGTGAATCAGCCCCAGCATTTT
D gene: NA; V gene: TRBV11-1; clone size: NA; J gene: TRBJ1-2; CDR3 protein: CASSQGGAAGYTF; CDR3 DNA: TGTGCCAGCAGCCAAGGAGGGGCGGCTGGCTACACCTTC
D gene: NA; V gene: TRBV4-1; clone size: NA; J gene: TRBJ1-2; CDR3 protein: CASSQDRGITGSGYTF; CDR3 DNA: TGCGCCAGCAGCCAAGATCGGGGCATTACGGGTTCTGGCTACACCTTC
D gene: TRBD1; V gene: TRBV20-1; clone size: once; J gene: TRBJ1-6; CDR3 protein: CSARDQGQGADNSPLHF; CDR3 DNA: TGCAGTGCTAGAGATCAGGGGCAGGGGGCGGATAATTCACCCCTCCACTTT
D gene: TRBD1; V gene: TRBV7-9; clone size: NA; J gene: TRBJ2-1; CDR3 protein: CASSWGQGPYNEQFF; CDR3 DNA: TGTGCCAGCAGCTGGGGACAGGGACCCTACAATGAGCAGTTCTTC
D gene: TRBD2; V gene: TRBV4-3; clone size: once; J gene: TRBJ2-1; CDR3 protein: CASSQTSGAYNEQFF; CDR3 DNA: TGCGCCAGCAGCCAAACTAGCGGTGCATACAATGAGCAGTTCTTC
D gene: NA; V gene: TRBV4-3; clone size: NA; J gene: TRBJ2-7; CDR3 protein: CASSQEAQGQYYEQYF; CDR3 DNA: TGCGCCAGCAGCCAAGAAGCTCAGGGGCAATATTACGAGCAGTACTTC
D gene: NA; V gene: TRBV28; clone size: NA; J gene: TRBJ2-4; CDR3 protein: CASSSLDVTKDKNIQYF; CDR3 DNA: TGTGCCAGCAGTTCCCTTGACGTTACGAAAGACAAAAACATTCAGTACTTC
D gene: TRBD1; V gene: TRBV30; clone size: NA; J gene: TRBJ1-5; CDR3 protein: CASRGTGRNQPQHF; CDR3 DNA: TGTGCCTCCAGGGGGACAGGGCGCAATCAGCCCCAGCATTTT
D gene: TRBD1; V gene: TRBV9; clone size: NA; J gene: TRBJ1-2; CDR3 protein: CASSVDRGLDGYTF; CDR3 DNA: TGTGCCAGCAGCGTAGACAGGGGGCTCGATGGCTACACCTTC
D gene: NA; V gene: TRBV7-9; clone size: once; J gene: TRBJ1-3; CDR3 protein: CALSAGNTIYF; CDR3 DNA: TGTGCCCTTAGTGCGGGAAACACCATATATTTT
D gene: TRBD1; V gene: TRBV18; clone size: few; J gene: TRBJ2-7; CDR3 protein: CASSRTGQGPYEQYF; CDR3 DNA: TGTGCCAGCTCACGTACGGGACAGGGGCCTTACGAGCAGTACTTC
D gene: TRBD2; V gene: TRBV20-1; clone size: NA; J gene: TRBJ2-1; CDR3 protein: CSATASGADNEQFF; CDR3 DNA: TGCAGTGCTACGGCTAGCGGGGCCGACAATGAGCAGTTCTTC
D gene: NA; V gene: TRBV5-5; clone size: once; J gene: TRBJ1-1; CDR3 protein: CASSPWGGWAEAFF; CDR3 DNA: TGTGCCAGCAGCCCGTGGGGGGGATGGGCTGAAGCTTTCTTT
D gene: NA; V gene: TRBV27; clone size: NA; J gene: TRBJ2-1; CDR3 protein: CASSLDFNEQFF; CDR3 DNA: TGTGCCAGCAGTTTAGACTTCAATGAGCAGTTCTTC
D gene: NA; V gene: TRBV5-1; clone size: once; J gene: TRBJ2-2; CDR3 protein: CASSYTFENTGELFF; CDR3 DNA: TGCGCCAGCAGCTATACGTTCGAGAACACCGGGGAGCTGTTTTTT
D gene: TRBD2; V gene: TRBV20-1; clone size: NA; J gene: TRBJ2-7; CDR3 protein: CSALPRGGSSVYEQYF; CDR3 DNA: TGCAGTGCACTCCCCCGGGGCGGGAGTTCCGTCTACGAGCAGTACTTC
D gene: NA; V gene: TRBV15; clone size: once; J gene: TRBJ2-1; CDR3 protein: CATRAETIYNEQFF; CDR3 DNA: TGTGCCACCAGGGCGGAGACAATCTACAATGAGCAGTTCTTC
D gene: NA; V gene: TRBV14; clone size: NA; J gene: TRBJ2-1; CDR3 protein: CASSPDTTPLNEQFF; CDR3 DNA: TGTGCCAGCAGCCCGGACACTACCCCCCTAAATGAGCAGTTCTTC
D gene: NA; V gene: TRBV12-3/TRBV12-4; clone size: NA; J gene: TRBJ2-7; CDR3 protein: CASSPPGARDEQYF; CDR3 DNA: TGTGCCAGCAGTCCCCCAGGGGCCCGGGACGAGCAGTACTTC
D gene: NA; V gene: TRBV6-5; clone size: NA; J gene: TRBJ1-1; CDR3 protein: CASSQDGTEAFF; CDR3 DNA: TGTGCCAGCAGTCAAGACGGCACTGAAGCTTTCTTT
D gene: NA; V gene: TRBV9; clone size: NA; J gene: TRBJ1-1; CDR3 protein: CASSVVQGPMNTEAFF; CDR3 DNA: TGTGCCAGCAGCGTAGTTCAGGGACCCATGAACACTGAAGCTTTCTTT
D gene: NA; V gene: TRBV4-2; clone size: NA; J gene: TRBJ2-3; CDR3 protein: CASSQEYGTDTQYF; CDR3 DNA: TGTGCCAGCAGCCAAGAGTACGGGACAGATACGCAGTATTTT
D gene: TRBD2; V gene: TRBV6-5; clone size: NA; J gene: TRBJ2-7; CDR3 protein: CASSFETDASGPPYEQYF; CDR3 DNA: TGTGCCAGCAGTTTTGAGACGGATGCTAGCGGACCACCTTACGAGCAGTACTTC
D gene: NA; V gene: TRBV4-1; clone size: NA; J gene: TRBJ2-5; CDR3 protein: CASSQTGGPEETQYF; CDR3 DNA: TGCGCCAGCAGCCAAACAGGTGGGCCAGAAGAGACCCAGTACTTC
D gene: NA; V gene: TRBV19; clone size: NA; J gene: TRBJ1-1; CDR3 protein: CASSPSRAAGYTEAFF; CDR3 DNA: TGTGCCAGTAGTCCCTCGAGGGCCGCGGGTTACACTGAAGCTTTCTTT
D gene: NA; V gene: TRBV7-9; clone size: NA; J gene: TRBJ2-2; CDR3 protein: CASSSATSMRGELFF; CDR3 DNA: TGTGCCAGCAGCTCAGCCACATCAATGCGCGGGGAGCTGTTTTTT
D gene: TRBD1; V gene: TRBV4-1; clone size: NA; J gene: TRBJ2-7; CDR3 protein: CASSLSGTGISSSYEQYF; CDR3 DNA: TGCGCCAGCAGCTTATCCGGGACAGGGATCTCCAGCTCCTACGAGCAGTACTTC
D gene: NA; V gene: TRBV7-9; clone size: once; J gene: TRBJ2-3; CDR3 protein: CASSSIETSTDTQYF; CDR3 DNA: TGTGCCAGCAGCTCCATTGAGACTAGCACAGATACGCAGTATTTT
D gene: TRBD1; V gene: TRBV23-1; clone size: NA; J gene: TRBJ2-2; CDR3 protein: CASSPHRGRVIRTNTGELFF; CDR3 DNA: TGCGCCAGCAGTCCCCACAGGGGGCGGGTTATCCGGACGAACACCGGGGAGCTGTTTTTT
D gene: NA; V gene: TRBV6-6; clone size: NA; J gene: TRBJ2-1; CDR3 protein: CASSYRTVYNEQFF; CDR3 DNA: TGTGCCAGCAGTTACCGGACAGTGTACAATGAGCAGTTCTTC
D gene: TRBD2; V gene: TRBV19; clone size: NA; J gene: TRBJ2-1; CDR3 protein: CASSITGMTSGAQDEQFF; CDR3 DNA: TGTGCCAGTAGTATTACGGGGATGACTAGCGGGGCACAAGATGAGCAGTTCTTC
D gene: NA; V gene: TRBV9; clone size: once; J gene: TRBJ1-2; CDR3 protein: CASSVALKGQGDGYTF; CDR3 DNA: TGTGCCAGCAGCGTAGCTCTCAAGGGCCAAGGTGATGGCTACACCTTC
D gene: NA; V gene: TRBV19; clone size: NA; J gene: TRBJ2-3; CDR3 protein: CASSIWASVVDTQYF; CDR3 DNA: TGTGCCAGTAGTATTTGGGCGTCTGTGGTAGATACGCAGTATTTT
D gene: NA; V gene: TRBV6-2/TRBV6-3; clone size: NA; J gene: TRBJ2-7; CDR3 protein: CASSYSLFYEQYF; CDR3 DNA: TGTGCCAGCAGTTACTCACTCTTCTACGAGCAGTACTTC
D gene: NA; V gene: TRBV6-6; clone size: NA; J gene: TRBJ2-7; CDR3 protein: CASSYRGYAYEQYF; CDR3 DNA: TGTGCCAGCAGTTACCGGGGGTACGCCTACGAGCAGTACTTC
D gene: TRBD1; V gene: TRBV29-1; clone size: NA; J gene: TRBJ2-6; CDR3 protein: CSVDQGAGANVLTF; CDR3 DNA: TGCAGCGTTGATCAGGGGGCTGGGGCCAACGTCCTGACTTTC
D gene: NA; V gene: TRBV6-2/TRBV6-3; clone size: NA; J gene: TRBJ2-7; CDR3 protein: CASSYARMSSYEQYF; CDR3 DNA: TGTGCCAGCAGTTACGCCCGGATGTCGTCCTACGAGCAGTACTTC
D gene: TRBD1; V gene: TRBV6-4; clone size: NA; J gene: TRBJ1-2; CDR3 protein: CASSDGTDGYTF; CDR3 DNA: TGTGCCAGCAGTGACGGGACAGATGGCTACACCTTC
D gene: NA; V gene: TRBV2; clone size: NA; J gene: TRBJ2-7; CDR3 protein: CASSESRSYEQYF; CDR3 DNA: TGTGCCAGCAGTGAAAGCCGTTCCTACGAGCAGTACTTC
D gene: NA; V gene: TRBV9; clone size: NA; J gene: TRBJ2-3; CDR3 protein: CASSVGPRAGGDTQYF; CDR3 DNA: TGTGCCAGCAGCGTAGGACCTAGGGCCGGAGGGGATACGCAGTATTTT
D gene: TRBD2; V gene: TRBV7-8; clone size: NA; J gene: TRBJ2-3; CDR3 protein: CASSEISGRAADTQYF; CDR3 DNA: TGTGCCAGCAGCGAGATTAGCGGGAGGGCCGCAGATACGCAGTATTTT
D gene: NA; V gene: TRBV10-3; clone size: NA; J gene: TRBJ1-5; CDR3 protein: CAISGTDSNQPQHF; CDR3 DNA: TGTGCCATCAGTGGGACGGATAGCAATCAGCCCCAGCATTTT
D gene: NA; V gene: TRBV4-3; clone size: NA; J gene: TRBJ2-7; CDR3 protein: CASSSTQGHEQYF; CDR3 DNA: TGCGCCAGCAGCTCCACTCAGGGTCACGAGCAGTACTTC